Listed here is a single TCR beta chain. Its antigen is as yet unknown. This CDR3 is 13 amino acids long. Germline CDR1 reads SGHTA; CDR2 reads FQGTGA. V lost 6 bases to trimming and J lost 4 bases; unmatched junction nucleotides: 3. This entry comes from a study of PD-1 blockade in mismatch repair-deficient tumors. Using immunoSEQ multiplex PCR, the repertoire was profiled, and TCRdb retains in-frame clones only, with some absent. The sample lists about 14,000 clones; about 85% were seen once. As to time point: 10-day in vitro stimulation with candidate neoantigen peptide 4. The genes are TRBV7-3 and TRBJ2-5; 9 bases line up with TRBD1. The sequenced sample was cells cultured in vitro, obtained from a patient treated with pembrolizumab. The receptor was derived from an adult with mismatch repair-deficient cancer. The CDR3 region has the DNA TGTGCCAGCAGTCAGGGACAGGGAGAGACCCAGTACTTC. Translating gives CASSQGQGETQYF.